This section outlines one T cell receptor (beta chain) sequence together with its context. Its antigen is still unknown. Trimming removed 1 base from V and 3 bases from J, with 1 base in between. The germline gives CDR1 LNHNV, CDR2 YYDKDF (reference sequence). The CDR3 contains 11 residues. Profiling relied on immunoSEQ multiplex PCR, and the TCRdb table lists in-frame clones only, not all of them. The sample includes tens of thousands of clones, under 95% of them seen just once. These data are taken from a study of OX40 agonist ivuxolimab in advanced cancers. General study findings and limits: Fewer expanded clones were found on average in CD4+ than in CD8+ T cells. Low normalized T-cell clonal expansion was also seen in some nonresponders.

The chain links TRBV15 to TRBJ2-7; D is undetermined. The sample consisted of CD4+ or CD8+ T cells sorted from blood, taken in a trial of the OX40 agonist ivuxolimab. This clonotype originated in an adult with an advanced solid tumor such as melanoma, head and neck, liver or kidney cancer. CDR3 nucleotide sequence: TGTGCCACCAGCAGAGGCTACGAGCAGTACTTC. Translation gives CATSRGYEQYF.